This T cell receptor beta chain was retrieved from a study of blood T cell repertoires in COVID-19 (dated by TCRdb to 2018 to 2021). For the study in its entirety: Collaborator samples came from the United States, Italy and Spain and covered acute and convalescent phases of COVID-19. Where available, HLA class I and class II types were obtained from metadata supplied by the sample provider rather than from assay-based typing. Subjects who had been exposed to COVID-19, were actively infected with it, or had recovered from it provided the deeply sampled blood TCRbeta repertoires that made up the dataset. Samples were obtained from the ongoing ImmuneRACE study (first 160 participants) and from 1,254 subjects provided by 6 global collaborators. A de-identified subject ID, COVID-19 status, age in years and sex were almost always included in the sample metadata. The repertoires were released in a freely available public database intended as a resource for research on the immune response to SARS-CoV-2. The material from the prospective study consisted of cDNA or gDNA derived from T cells, B-cell-depleted T cells, or PBMCs.

Whole blood was collected in K2EDTA tubes by collaborating institutions according to the institutions' own protocols. For TCRbeta analysis, collaborators shipped samples as frozen whole blood, isolated PBMCs, or DNA extracted from either of those sample types. The immunoSEQ Assay, a bias-controlled multiplex PCR, was used to amplify TCRbeta CDR3 regions from genomic DNA. Concerning the study's data processing: Nucleated cell counts per sample were estimated from amplification of reference gene primers within the assay. To quantify the absolute abundance of each unique TCRbeta CDR3 rearrangement, sequence reads were collapsed and filtered. For each sample, productive Simpson clonality was calculated as the square root of Simpson's diversity index over productive rearrangements. Imported from immuneACCESS, the table was reduced by TCRdb to in-frame sequences with V and J called. These copies leave out some clones; in studies compared against another copy, an unresolved V gene accounts for under half, and the cause of the remainder is not known. V, J and clone size derive from that table, while D and trimming were established from the DNA sequence. The sample has roughly 60,000 clones on record, about 77% of them singletons. In total, the top ten clones hold 25% of the sample.

Comment on this clone: Its antigen is unknown. Per-nucleotide qualities are absent, and no much larger clonotype sits a single base away.

Here is what the overall study found, with its caveats: How much clinical and demographic metadata was included differed by source and by participant, and the metadata was provided uncurated.

The germline V gene sets CDR1 to SGHRS and CDR2 to YFSETQ. V gives up 3 bases and J gives up 7 bases, and the segment between their germline ends measures 16 bases. The CDR3 runs 14 residues from the cysteine to the phenylalanine. Only CDR3 DNA remains: 42 bases, in frame from the first base. The source of this sequence is a human donor in a cohort sampled during active COVID-19. The sequenced sample consisted of peripheral blood. Recombination connected TRBV5-1 to TRBJ1-2; the D gene is not confidently resolved. The CDR3 has the sequence CASSWEGSTGGYTF. In nucleotides, the sequence is TGCGCCAGCAGCTGGGAAGGGAGCACCGGTGGCTACACCTTC. The entire variable domain, with the stretches around the CDR3 drawn from the reference TRBV5-1 and TRBJ1-2 proteins, is KAGVTQTPRYLIKTRGQQVTLSCSPISGHRSVSWYQQTPGQGLQFLFEYFSETQRNKGNFPGRFSGRQFSNSRSEMNVSTLELGDSALYLCASSWEGSTGGYTFGSGTRLTVV.